The 25 T cell receptor beta chains below were found in one sample sequenced in a study of cytomegalovirus exposure and HLA in healthy donors. Primers included in the PCR were 60 Vbeta and 13 Jbeta primers. Profiling relied on immunoSEQ multiplex PCR, and the TCRdb table lists in-frame clones only, not all of them. The sample has 250,000 to 350,000 clones, roughly 85% seen once. The sample taken for sequencing was PBMCs. These receptors originate from a man aged 35 to 55 in good health and CMV-seropositive.

This clone was found a few times. The rearrangement joins TRBV7-3 to TRBJ1-2; tentatively, D is TRBD1 (5 bases). This CDR3 contains 13 residues. CDR1 SGHTA and CDR2 FQGTGA come from the germline V gene. Trimming stripped 5 bases from V and 4 bases from J, with 11 bases between. The CDR3 reads CASSPDRAYGYTF. The CDR3 DNA is TGTGCCAGCAGCCCAGACAGAGCCTATGGCTACACCTTC. The variable domain in full, with the rest retrieved from reference TRBV7-3 and TRBJ1-2, is GAGVSQTPSNKVTEKGKYVELRCDPISGHTALYWYRQSLGQGPEFLIYFQGTGAADDSGLPNDRFFAVRPEGSVSTLKIQRTERGDSAVYLCASSPDRAYGYTFGSGTRLTVV.

J is TRBJ2-7 and V is TRBV18; D might be TRBD1 (6 bases). The CDR3 extends over 13 amino acids. Trimming cost V 3 bases and J 7 bases, with 13 bases left between them. CDR1 and CDR2 (germline): KGHSH, LQKENI. DNA of the CDR3: TGTGCCAGCTCACCTGGACAGAGTGGTGAGCAGTACTTC. It yields the protein CASSPGQSGEQYF.

The chain is built from TRBV21-1 and TRBJ2-7; TRBD1 was called by the table and not checked on the DNA. TRBV21-1 is recorded as a pseudogene. The length of the CDR3 is 15 residues. The CDR3 is CASSKITGGNGEQYF. For the CDR3, the DNA is TGTGCCAGCAGCAAAATAACAGGGGGGAATGGCGAGCAGTACTTC.

V usage is TRBV19 and J usage is TRBJ2-5, with 11 nucleotides matching TRBD2. V was clipped by 4 bases and J by 5 bases; unmatched bases: 3. The CDR3 has 14 amino acids. Looked up from germline, CDR1 is LNHDA and CDR2 is SQIVND (reference sequence). For the CDR3, the DNA is TGTGCCAGTAGTAAGGGACTAGCGGTGGAGACCCAGTACTTC. Translation: CASSKGLAVETQYF.

The V call is TRBV27, the J call TRBJ2-7, with TRBD2 as a possible D gene (7 bases). Germline values: CDR1 MNHEY, CDR2 SMNVEV (reference sequence). V dropped 8 bases and J dropped 5 bases, with 16 bases sitting between them. The CDR3 contains 13 residues. CDR3 sequence (DNA): TGTGCCAGCTCACTAAGGGGGGGGCACGAGCAGTACTTC. It translates to CASSLRGGHEQYF.

The chain employs TRBV5-1 and TRBJ2-3; 10 nucleotides align to TRBD1. Per germline, CDR1 SGHRS and CDR2 YFSETQ. This CDR3 has 16 amino acids. Unmatched junction bases numbered 9, after V lost 4 bases and J lost 4 bases. CDR3 bases: TGCGCCAGCAGCGAGGACGGGACAGGGGCCGCAGATACGCAGTATTTT. It encodes CASSEDGTGAADTQYF.

This chain connects TRBV19 to TRBJ2-1; possibly TRBD1 for D (6 bases). The CDR3 runs to 15 residues. The germline CDR1 and CDR2 sequences are LNHDA and SQIVND (reference sequence). The ends were cut back, 6 bases at V and 4 bases at J, with 16 bases in the middle. The CDR3 loop reads CASSPGQAGYNEQFF. CDR3 DNA: TGTGCCAGTAGCCCGGGACAAGCAGGGTACAATGAGCAGTTCTTC.

The DNA of the CDR3 is TGTGCCACCAGCGCACTCAATGAGCAGTTCTTC. Its protein product is CATSALNEQFF. The chain has TRBV15 and TRBJ2-1; no clear D. The germline V gene has CDR1 LNHNV and CDR2 YYDKDF (reference sequence). Between the trimmed V and J ends, which lost 5 bases and 6 bases, there was a span of 5 bases. This CDR3 is built from 11 residues.

This clone was counted once. The CDR3 reads CASSFGGLTSYEQYF. The CDR3, as DNA: TGTGCCAGCAGTTTTGGGGGACTGACCTCCTACGAGCAGTACTTC. The V call is TRBV28, the J call TRBJ2-7, with D possibly matching TRBD2 (6 bases). The CDR3 totals 15 residues. Trimming took off 3 bases at V and 0 bases at J, with 12 bases between the two ends. Germline V gene lookup returns CDR1 MDHEN and CDR2 SYDVKM.

The rearrangement uses TRBV7-2 and TRBJ1-2; no clear D. Germline CDR1 and CDR2: SGHTA and FQGNSA. The CDR3 spans 14 residues. Trimming removed 4 bases from V and 1 base from J, with 10 bases in between. The CDR3 spells CASSSIRDNYGYTF. The CDR3 DNA follows: TGTGCCAGCAGCTCCATTCGGGATAACTATGGCTACACCTTC.

The J gene is TRBJ2-7, the V gene TRBV27, with D perhaps TRBD1 (5 bases). CDR3 length: 15 residues. Germline V gene sequence: CDR1 MNHEY, CDR2 SMNVEV (reference sequence). With 4 bases removed from V and 0 bases from J, the gap between germline ends came to 13 bases. CDR3 in DNA: TGTGCCAGCAGTTGGGTCGCCGACAGCTCCTACGAGCAGTACTTC. Its translation is CASSWVADSSYEQYF.

Regarding this clone: This sample also contains other DNA sequences that code for the same CDR3. V usage is TRBV5-1 and J usage is TRBJ1-1; 8 bases match TRBD1. Looked up from germline, CDR1 is SGHRS and CDR2 is YFSETQ. J gave up 4 bases and V 3 bases, and 2 bases lay outside the gene matches. CDR3 length: 13 amino acids. The CDR3: CASSSQGATEAFF. CDR3 in DNA: TGCGCCAGCAGCTCTCAGGGGGCCACTGAAGCTTTCTTT.

This chain connects TRBV2 to TRBJ2-3; the match to TRBD2 covers 12 bases. Germline values: CDR1 SNHLY, CDR2 FYNNEI. The CDR3 consists of 14 residues. With V trimmed by 4 bases and J by 4 bases, 0 bases remained unmatched. CDR3 sequence: CASSGLAGADTQYF. Here the CDR3 DNA reads TGTGCCAGCAGTGGACTAGCGGGAGCAGATACGCAGTATTTT.

This chain links TRBV6-5 with TRBJ2-7; D gene ambiguous. Germline lookup yields CDR1 MNHEY and CDR2 SVGAGI. V lost 8 bases and J lost 0, with 8 bases in between. This CDR3 region has 12 residues. The CDR3 spells CASGSSSYEQYF. The CDR3 region has the DNA TGTGCCAGCGGTAGCAGCTCCTACGAGCAGTACTTC.

The V and J genes are TRBV7-3 and TRBJ2-5, with D hard to call. Trimming took off 0 bases at V and 2 bases at J, with 4 bases between the two ends. The CDR3 contains 13 residues. Germline CDR1 is SGHTA and CDR2 is FQGTGA. The chain's CDR3 is CASSLTYQETQYF. CDR3 nucleotides: TGTGCCAGCAGCTTAACCTATCAAGAGACCCAGTACTTC.

The chain links TRBV27 to TRBJ2-7; TRBD1 aligns across 9 bases. The length of the CDR3 is 14 residues. Unmatched junction bases numbered 6, after V lost 6 bases and J lost 3 bases. The germline gives CDR1 MNHEY, CDR2 SMNVEV (reference sequence). This chain's CDR3 is CASRKTGGYYEQYF. CDR3 nucleotides: TGTGCCAGCAGGAAGACAGGGGGTTACTACGAGCAGTACTTC.

CDR3 DNA: TGTGCCAGCAGCGTAGGTTTAAGGGGAGAGACCCAGTACTTC. It specifies CASSVGLRGETQYF. This sequence joins TRBV9 and TRBJ2-5; perhaps TRBD1 as D (5 bases). Germline V gives CDR1 SGDLS, CDR2 YYNGEE. CDR3 size: 14 residues. V was trimmed by 0 bases and J by 4 bases, leaving 10 bases between them.

The V and J genes are TRBV27 and TRBJ2-3; 7 nucleotides agree with TRBD2. The CDR3 is made up of 13 amino acids. V lost 6 bases and J lost 4; bases outside the gene matches: 4. Germline assignment: CDR1 MNHEY and CDR2 SMNVEV (reference sequence). The CDR3 DNA sequence: TGTGCCAGCAGCTGGGGGGGGGCAGATACGCAGTATTTT. Encoded protein: CASSWGGADTQYF.

Concerning this clone: The germline gene is not matched at one end of the junction; a read error may be the cause. V usage is TRBV7-9 and J usage is TRBJ1-4, with 9 nucleotides matching TRBD1. The CDR3 loop spans 16 amino acids. Germline V lookup: CDR1 SEHNR, CDR2 FQNEAQ (reference sequence). The CDR3, as DNA: TGTTCCAGCAGTTCAGACAGGGGGTCCTATAATGAAAAACTGTTTTTT. Amino acid sequence: CSSSSDRGSYNEKLFF.

The V and J genes are TRBV11-2 and TRBJ2-7; D possibly corresponds to TRBD1 (5 bases). Germline lookup yields CDR1 SGHAT and CDR2 FQNNGV. V was shortened by 5 bases and J by 6 bases, with 17 bases between the two germline ends. The CDR3 loop spans 14 amino acids. In DNA form, the CDR3 reads TGTGCCAGCAGCCTTCGACAGACCGGTCGCGAGCAGTACTTC. Its protein is CASSLRQTGREQYF.

V and J are TRBV25-1 and TRBJ2-7, with 8 bases lining up with TRBD1. This CDR3 has 15 residues. Trimming removed 3 bases from V and 4 bases from J; junction bases left unmatched: 8. Germline assignment: CDR1 MGHDK and CDR2 SYGVNS. Here the CDR3 reads CASSDSGTGYYEQYF. For the CDR3, the DNA is TGTGCCAGCAGTGATTCCGGGACAGGCTATTACGAGCAGTACTTC.

The V call is TRBV6-1, the J call TRBJ1-1; 8 bases agree with TRBD1. This CDR3 contains 15 residues. Per the germline V gene, CDR1 is MNHNS and CDR2 is SASEGT. The trim removed 6 bases at V and 1 base at J, leaving 7 bases unmatched. CDR3 nucleotides: TGTGCCAGCAGATCAGGGGGCTCGGGGAACACTGAAGCTTTCTTT. Its protein product is CASRSGGSGNTEAFF.

The chain couples TRBV30 to TRBJ2-3, with 8 positions matching TRBD1. The CDR3 sequence is 17 residues long. Germline V gives CDR1 GTSNPN, CDR2 SVGIG (reference sequence). The V gene end was trimmed by 1 base and the J gene end by 0 bases; junction bases not matched to a gene: 9. CDR3 coding DNA: TGTGCCTGGAGTGCGGGACAGGTCCAACCTAGCACAGATACGCAGTATTTT. This sequence encodes CAWSAGQVQPSTDTQYF.

The chain has TRBV25-1 and TRBJ2-7, with TRBD1 matching over 11 bases. The ends lost 8 bases at V and 6 bases at J; junction bases unmatched: 9. This CDR3 region has 14 residues. Germline CDR1 reads MGHDK; CDR2 reads SYGVNS. The CDR3: CASHPGQGVLEQYF. The CDR3 DNA follows: TGTGCCAGCCACCCGGGACAGGGGGTCCTCGAGCAGTACTTC.

This rearrangement joins TRBV5-8 to TRBJ2-6; a weak D match, TRBD2 (6 bases). The germline V and J ends were trimmed by 4 bases and 3 bases, with 14 bases remaining between them. The CDR3 covers 16 residues. Germline-derived CDR1 and CDR2 are SGHTS and YDEGEE. The CDR3 loop is CASSPTSVFGANVLTF. The CDR3 nucleotides are TGTGCCAGCAGCCCGACTAGTGTCTTTGGGGCCAACGTCCTGACTTTC. The variable domain in full, completed from reference TRBV5-8 and TRBJ2-6, reads EAGVTQSPTHLIKTRGQQATLRCSPISGHTSVYWYQQALGLGLQFLLWYDEGEERNRGNFPPRFSGRQFPNYSSELNVNALELEDSALYLCASSPTSVFGANVLTFGAGSRLTVL.